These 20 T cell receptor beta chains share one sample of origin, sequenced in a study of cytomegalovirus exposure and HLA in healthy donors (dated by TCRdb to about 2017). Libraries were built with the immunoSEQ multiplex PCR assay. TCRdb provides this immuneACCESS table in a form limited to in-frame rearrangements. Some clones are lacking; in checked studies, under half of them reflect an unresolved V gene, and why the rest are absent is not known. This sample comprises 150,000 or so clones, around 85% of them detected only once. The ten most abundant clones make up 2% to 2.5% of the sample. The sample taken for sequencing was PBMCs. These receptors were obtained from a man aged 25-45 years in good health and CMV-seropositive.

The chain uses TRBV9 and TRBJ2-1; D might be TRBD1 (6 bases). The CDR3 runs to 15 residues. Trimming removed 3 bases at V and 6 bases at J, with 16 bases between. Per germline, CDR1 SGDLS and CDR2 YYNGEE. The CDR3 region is CASSEGHRRLNEQFF. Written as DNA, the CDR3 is TGTGCCAGCAGCGAGGGACACCGGCGGCTCAATGAGCAGTTCTTC.

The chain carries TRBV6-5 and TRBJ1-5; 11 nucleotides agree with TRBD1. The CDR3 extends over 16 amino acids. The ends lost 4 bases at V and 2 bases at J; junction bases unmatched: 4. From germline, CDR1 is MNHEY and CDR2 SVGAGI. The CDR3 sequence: CASSSLGQGGNQPQHF. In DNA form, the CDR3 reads TGTGCCAGCAGTTCGTTGGGACAGGGGGGCAATCAGCCCCAGCATTTT.

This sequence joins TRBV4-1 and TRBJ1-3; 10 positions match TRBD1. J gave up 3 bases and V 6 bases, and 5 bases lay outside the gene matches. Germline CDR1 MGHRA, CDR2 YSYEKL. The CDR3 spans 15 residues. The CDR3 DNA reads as TGCGCCAGCAGGACGGGACAGGGGATTGGAAACACCATATATTTT. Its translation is CASRTGQGIGNTIYF.

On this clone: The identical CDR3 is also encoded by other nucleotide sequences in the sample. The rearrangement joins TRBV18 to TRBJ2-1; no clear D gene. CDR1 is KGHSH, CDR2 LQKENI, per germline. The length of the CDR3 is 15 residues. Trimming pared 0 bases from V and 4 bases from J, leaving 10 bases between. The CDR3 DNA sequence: TGTGCCAGCTCACCACCGGGCAGCCCTTACAATGAGCAGTTCTTC. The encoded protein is CASSPPGSPYNEQFF. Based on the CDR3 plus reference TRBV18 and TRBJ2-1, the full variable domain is NAGVMQNPRHLVRRRGQEARLRCSPMKGHSHVYWYRQLPEEGLKFMVYLQKENIIDESGMPKERFSAEFPKEGPSILRIQQVVRGDSAAYFCASSPPGSPYNEQFFGPGTRLTVL.

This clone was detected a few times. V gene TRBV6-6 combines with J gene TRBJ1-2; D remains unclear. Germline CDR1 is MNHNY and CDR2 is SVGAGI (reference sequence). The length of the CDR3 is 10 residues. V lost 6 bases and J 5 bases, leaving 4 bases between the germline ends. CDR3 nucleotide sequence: TGTGCCAGCAGACAGTATGGCTACACCTTC. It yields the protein CASRQYGYTF.

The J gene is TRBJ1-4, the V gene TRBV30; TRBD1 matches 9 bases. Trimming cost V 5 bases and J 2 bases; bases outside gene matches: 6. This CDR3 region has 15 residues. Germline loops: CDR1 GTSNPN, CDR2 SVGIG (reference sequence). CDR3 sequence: CAWQAGTGTNEKLFF. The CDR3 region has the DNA TGTGCCTGGCAGGCCGGGACAGGGACTAATGAAAAACTGTTTTTT.

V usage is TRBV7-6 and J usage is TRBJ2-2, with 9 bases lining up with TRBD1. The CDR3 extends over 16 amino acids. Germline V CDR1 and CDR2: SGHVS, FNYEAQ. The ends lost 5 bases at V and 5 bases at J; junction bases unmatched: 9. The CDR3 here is CASSIGTGRNTGELFF. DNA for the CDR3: TGTGCCAGCAGCATAGGGACAGGGCGTAATACCGGGGAGCTGTTTTTT.

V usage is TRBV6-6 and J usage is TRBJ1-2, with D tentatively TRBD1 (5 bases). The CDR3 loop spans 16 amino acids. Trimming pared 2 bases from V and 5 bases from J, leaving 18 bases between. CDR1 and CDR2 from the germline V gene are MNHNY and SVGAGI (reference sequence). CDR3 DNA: TGTGCCAGCAGTTACCCTCGGGGGGAACCGTGGTATGGCTACACCTTC. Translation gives CASSYPRGEPWYGYTF.

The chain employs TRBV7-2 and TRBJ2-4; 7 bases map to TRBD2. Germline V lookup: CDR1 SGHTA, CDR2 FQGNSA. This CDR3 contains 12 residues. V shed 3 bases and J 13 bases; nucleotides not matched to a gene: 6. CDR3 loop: CASSLDRGDQYF. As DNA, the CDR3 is TGTGCCAGCAGCTTGGATCGGGGGGACCAGTACTTC. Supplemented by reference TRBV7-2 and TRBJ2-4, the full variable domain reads GAGVSQSPSNKVTEKGKDVELRCDPISGHTALYWYRQSLGQGLEFLIYFQGNSAPDKSGLPSDRFSAERTGGSVSTLTIQRTQQEDSAVYLCASSLDRGDQYFGAGTRLSVL.

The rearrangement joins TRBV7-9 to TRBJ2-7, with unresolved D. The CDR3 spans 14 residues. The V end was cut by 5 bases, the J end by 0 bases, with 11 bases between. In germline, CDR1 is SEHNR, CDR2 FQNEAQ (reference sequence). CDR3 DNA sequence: TGTGCCAGCAGCCCGGTCTTTACCTCCTACGAGCAGTACTTC. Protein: CASSPVFTSYEQYF.

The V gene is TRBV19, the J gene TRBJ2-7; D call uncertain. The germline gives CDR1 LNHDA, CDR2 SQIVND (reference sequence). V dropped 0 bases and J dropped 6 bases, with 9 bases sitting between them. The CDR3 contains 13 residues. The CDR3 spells CASSIDLGFEQYF. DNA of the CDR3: TGTGCCAGTAGTATAGATCTGGGCTTCGAGCAGTACTTC.

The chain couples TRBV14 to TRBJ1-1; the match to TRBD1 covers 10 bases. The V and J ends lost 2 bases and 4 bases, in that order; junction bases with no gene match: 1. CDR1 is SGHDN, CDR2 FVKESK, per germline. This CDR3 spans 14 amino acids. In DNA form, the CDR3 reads TGTGCCAGCAGCCAAAGACAGGGGGCCACTGAAGCTTTCTTT. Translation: CASSQRQGATEAFF.

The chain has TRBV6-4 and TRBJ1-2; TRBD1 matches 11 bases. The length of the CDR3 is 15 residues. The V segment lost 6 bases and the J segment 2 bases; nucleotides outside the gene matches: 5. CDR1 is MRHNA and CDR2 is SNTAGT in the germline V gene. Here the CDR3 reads CASREGTGGNYGYTF. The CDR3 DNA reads TGTGCCAGCAGGGAGGGGACAGGGGGAAACTATGGCTACACCTTC.

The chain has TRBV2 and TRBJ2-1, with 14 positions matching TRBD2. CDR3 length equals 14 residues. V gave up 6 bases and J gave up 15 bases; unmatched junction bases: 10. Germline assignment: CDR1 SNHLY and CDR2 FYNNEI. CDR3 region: CASRTGLAGGYWFF. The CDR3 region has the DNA TGTGCCAGCAGAACAGGACTAGCGGGGGGTTATTGGTTCTTC. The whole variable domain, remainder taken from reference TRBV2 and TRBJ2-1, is EPEVTQTPSHQVTQMGQEVILRCVPISNHLYFYWYRQILGQKVEFLVSFYNNEISEKSEIFDDQFSVERPDGSNFTLKIRSTKLEDSAMYFCASRTGLAGGYWFFGPGTRLTVL.

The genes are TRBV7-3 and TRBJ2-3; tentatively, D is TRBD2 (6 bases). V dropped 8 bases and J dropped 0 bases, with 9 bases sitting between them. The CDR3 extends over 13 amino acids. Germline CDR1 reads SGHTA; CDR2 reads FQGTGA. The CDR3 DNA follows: TGTGCCAGCTCCCGGGGGAGCACAGATACGCAGTATTTT. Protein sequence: CASSRGSTDTQYF.

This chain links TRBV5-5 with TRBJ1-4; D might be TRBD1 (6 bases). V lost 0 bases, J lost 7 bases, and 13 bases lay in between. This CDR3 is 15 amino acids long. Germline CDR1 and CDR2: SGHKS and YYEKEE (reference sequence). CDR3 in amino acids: CASSLVGGNGEKLFF. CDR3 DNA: TGTGCCAGCAGCTTGGTAGGGGGTAATGGTGAAAAACTGTTTTTT.

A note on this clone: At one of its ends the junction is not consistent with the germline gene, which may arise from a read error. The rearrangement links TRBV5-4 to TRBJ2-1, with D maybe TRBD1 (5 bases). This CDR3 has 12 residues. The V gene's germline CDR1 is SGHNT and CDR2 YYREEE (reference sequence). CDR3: CASSLEDRSKIF. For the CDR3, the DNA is TGTGCCAGCAGCTTGGAAGACAGATCGAAGATCTTC.

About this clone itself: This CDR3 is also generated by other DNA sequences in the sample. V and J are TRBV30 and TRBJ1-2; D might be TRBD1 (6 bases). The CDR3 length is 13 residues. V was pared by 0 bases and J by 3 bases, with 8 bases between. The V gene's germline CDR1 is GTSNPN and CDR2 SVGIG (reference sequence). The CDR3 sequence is CAWSVQGYYGYTF. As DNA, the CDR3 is TGTGCCTGGAGTGTCCAGGGGTACTATGGCTACACCTTC.

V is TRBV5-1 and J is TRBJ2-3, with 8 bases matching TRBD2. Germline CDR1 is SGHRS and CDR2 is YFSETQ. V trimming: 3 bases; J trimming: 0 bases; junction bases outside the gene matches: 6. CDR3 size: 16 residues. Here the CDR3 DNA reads TGCGCCAGCAGCTCAGGAGCGGGGGCGAGCACAGATACGCAGTATTTT. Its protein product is CASSSGAGASTDTQYF. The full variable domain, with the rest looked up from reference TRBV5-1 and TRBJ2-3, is KAGVTQTPRYLIKTRGQQVTLSCSPISGHRSVSWYQQTPGQGLQFLFEYFSETQRNKGNFPGRFSGRQFSNSRSEMNVSTLELGDSALYLCASSSGAGASTDTQYFGPGTRLTVL.

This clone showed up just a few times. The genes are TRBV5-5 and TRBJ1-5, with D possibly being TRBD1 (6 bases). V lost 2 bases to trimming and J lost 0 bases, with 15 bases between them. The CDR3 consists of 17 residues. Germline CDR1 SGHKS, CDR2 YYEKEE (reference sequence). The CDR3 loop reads CASSFRGDTNSNQPQHF. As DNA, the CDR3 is TGTGCCAGCAGCTTTCGGGGGGACACGAATAGCAATCAGCCCCAGCATTTT.